The next 18 T cell receptor beta chains were all read from a single sample in a study of early T cells in non-severe SARS-CoV-2 infection. TCRdb itself ran the 5' RACE reads through MiXCR, one entry per CDR3 protein. Among about 94,000 distinct CDR3 sequences listed, around 13% were seen once. Sequenced material: whole blood. The receptor source for this set is an adult who was a healthcare worker with PCR-confirmed SARS-CoV-2 infection or an uninfected control (not recorded which).

The sample holds many counts of this clonotype. This chain links TRBV7-9 with TRBJ1-4; tentative D call: TRBD1 (5 bases). Between the trimmed V and J ends, which lost 5 bases and 1 base, there was a span of 8 bases. The CDR3 loop spans 14 amino acids. Germline values: CDR1 SEHNR, CDR2 FQNEAQ (reference sequence). The CDR3 sequence is CASSPRETNEKLFF. Written as DNA, the CDR3 is TGTGCCAGCAGCCCCAGGGAAACTAATGAAAAACTGTTTTTT.

This clonotype was detected ten times or more. The V call is TRBV28, the J call TRBJ1-2, with D uncertain. The germline V gene has CDR1 MDHEN and CDR2 SYDVKM. The germline V and J ends were trimmed by 4 bases and 7 bases, with 19 bases remaining between them. The CDR3 sequence is 15 residues long. The CDR3 coding sequence is TGTGCCAGCAGTTCCGGGCCGTGGGTTTTGTCTGGCTACACCTTC. Its protein is CASSSGPWVLSGYTF.

This rearrangement joins TRBV7-9 to TRBJ2-2; no clear D gene. This CDR3 comprises 13 residues. Between the trimmed V and J ends, which lost 2 bases and 4 bases, there was a span of 5 bases. Germline CDR1 reads SEHNR; CDR2 reads FQNEAQ (reference sequence). The CDR3 DNA follows: TGTGCCAGCAGCTTAATAGGCACCGGGGAGCTGTTTTTT. As protein: CASSLIGTGELFF.

This clonotype was counted a few times. The chain has TRBV5-1 and TRBJ1-4; D perhaps matches TRBD1 (5 bases). The V end lost 3 bases, the J end lost 6 bases, and 12 bases lay between the germline ends. The length of the CDR3 is 14 residues. Germline values: CDR1 SGHRS, CDR2 YFSETQ. CDR3 bases: TGCGCCAGCAGCTCCGGGACTCCGGATGAAAAACTGTTTTTT. Its protein is CASSSGTPDEKLFF.

This clonotype was counted between two and nine times. This chain links TRBV21-1 with TRBJ2-4; TRBD1 is taken as the D call from the table, unchecked against the DNA. TRBV21-1 counts as a pseudogene. The CDR3 is made up of 21 amino acids. The CDR3 region has the DNA TGTGCCAGCAGCAGGATGACACCGGGACAGGGCCAAACGACGGCCAAAAACATTCAGTACTTC. Translating gives CASSRMTPGQGQTTAKNIQYF.

This clonotype was detected a few times. The chain employs TRBV5-6 and TRBJ2-7; D possibly corresponds to TRBD1 (5 bases). The CDR3 is made up of 14 amino acids. Germline CDR1 reads SGHDT; CDR2 reads YYEEEE. The germline V and J ends were trimmed by 3 bases and 2 bases, with 12 bases remaining between them. CDR3 coding DNA: TGTGCCAGCAGCTCCGGACATCCTACCTACGAGCAGTACTTC. Encoded protein: CASSSGHPTYEQYF.

The gene calls are TRBV20-1 and TRBJ1-1; D call uncertain. V gave up 3 bases and J gave up 4 bases, with 12 bases separating them. Per germline, CDR1 DFQATT and CDR2 SNEGSKA (reference sequence). The CDR3 sequence is 13 residues long. This CDR3 reads CSARAGMVTEAFF. CDR3 nucleotides: TGCAGTGCTAGGGCAGGTATGGTCACTGAAGCTTTCTTT.

At least ten counts were recorded for this clonotype. The CDR3 DNA sequence: TGCGCCAGCAGAGCCGGGACAGGGCTCTACAATGAGCAGTTCTTC. Translating it yields CASRAGTGLYNEQFF. V is TRBV10-1 and J is TRBJ2-1; TRBD1 agrees at 9 bases. The ends lost 6 bases at V and 3 bases at J; junction bases unmatched: 6. CDR3 length: 15 residues. Germline CDR1 reads WNHNN; CDR2 reads SYGVQD (reference sequence).

This clonotype was counted many times. The chain links TRBV6-2 or TRBV6-3 to TRBJ2-1, with 11 nucleotides matching TRBD2. V shed 2 bases, J shed 5 bases, and the junction held 8 bases outside the gene matches. The CDR3 is 17 residues long. Germline V gives CDR1 MNHEY, CDR2 SVGEGT. The CDR3: CASSYPPSGGTNNEQFF. The CDR3 bases are TGTGCCAGCAGTTACCCGCCTAGCGGGGGGACGAACAATGAGCAGTTCTTC.

This clonotype was counted many times. J is TRBJ2-7 and V is TRBV5-1; no definite D call. Trimming removed 3 bases from V and 2 bases from J, with 12 bases in between. The germline V gene has CDR1 SGHRS and CDR2 YFSETQ. CDR3 length equals 14 residues. The CDR3 sequence is CASSSSTTTYEQYF. The CDR3 nucleotides are TGCGCCAGCAGCTCGTCAACAACAACCTACGAGCAGTACTTC.

This clonotype was seen ten or more times. The genes are TRBV5-1 and TRBJ2-6, with D possibly TRBD1 on 5 matching bases. Per germline, CDR1 SGHRS and CDR2 YFSETQ. The CDR3 runs to 16 residues. Between the trimmed V and J ends, which lost 0 bases and 2 bases, there was a span of 9 bases. CDR3 nucleotide sequence: TGCGCCAGCAGCTTGGTCTCAGGGCCTGGGGCCAACGTCCTGACTTTC. Translated: CASSLVSGPGANVLTF.

This clonotype was found a few times. This chain links TRBV28 with TRBJ2-3, with D perhaps TRBD2 (5 bases). CDR3 length: 13 amino acids. V dropped 8 bases and J dropped 6 bases, with 15 bases sitting between them. Germline CDR1 and CDR2: MDHEN and SYDVKM. CDR3 loop: CASLDPGLDTQYF. DNA for the CDR3: TGTGCCAGCCTTGACCCTGGACTTGATACGCAGTATTTT.

This clonotype was detected only a few times. This sequence joins TRBV27 and TRBJ1-5; 11 bases agree with TRBD1. The J segment lost 5 bases and the V segment lost 5 bases, leaving 5 bases of the junction unmatched. Germline V lookup: CDR1 MNHEY, CDR2 SMNVEV (reference sequence). CDR3 length: 15 amino acids. The CDR3 loop reads CASSLWTGGDQPQHF. The CDR3 DNA reads TGTGCCAGCAGTCTTTGGACAGGGGGCGATCAGCCCCAGCATTTT.

J is TRBJ1-1 and V is TRBV28, with no clear D. The CDR3 is made up of 12 amino acids. The germline V and J ends were trimmed by 1 base and 5 bases, with 5 bases remaining between them. Looked up from germline, CDR1 is MDHEN and CDR2 is SYDVKM. For the CDR3, the DNA is TGTGCCAGCAGTTTATTGACAACTGAAGCTTTCTTT. This sequence encodes CASSLLTTEAFF. The variable domain in full, completed from reference TRBV28 and TRBJ1-1, reads DVKVTQSSRYLVKRTGEKVFLECVQDMDHENMFWYRQDPGLGLRLIYFSYDVKMKEKGDIPEGYSVSREKKERFSLILESASTNQTSMYLCASSLLTTEAFFGQGTRLTVV.

J is TRBJ2-2 and V is TRBV28, with D unclear. Trimming removed 6 bases from V and 3 bases from J, with 8 bases in between. The CDR3 is 13 amino acids. Germline assignment: CDR1 MDHEN and CDR2 SYDVKM. The CDR3 spells CASSREHTGELFF. The CDR3 DNA reads as TGTGCCAGCAGCCGCGAACACACCGGGGAGCTGTTTTTT.

This clonotype was seen a handful of times. The CDR3 protein is CASGGEGATASGYTF. Written as DNA, the CDR3 is TGCGCCAGCGGGGGTGAAGGGGCCACGGCGAGCGGCTACACCTTC. The J gene is TRBJ1-2, the V gene TRBV5-1; a weak D match, TRBD1 (5 bases). Trimming shortened V by 7 bases and J by 8 bases, and 24 bases separated the two germline ends. This CDR3 comprises 15 residues. Germline V gene lookup returns CDR1 SGHRS and CDR2 YFSETQ.

This clonotype was seen a handful of times. The rearrangement uses TRBV20-1 and TRBJ2-1, with 8 nucleotides matching TRBD2. The J segment lost 1 base and the V segment lost 3 bases, leaving 5 bases of the junction unmatched. Germline V gives CDR1 DFQATT, CDR2 SNEGSKA (reference sequence). The CDR3 runs 15 residues. CDR3 in amino acids: CSASGGAGSYNEQFF. The DNA of the CDR3 is TGCAGTGCTAGCGGGGGGGCCGGGTCCTACAATGAGCAGTTCTTC.

Ten or more counts support this clonotype. The rearrangement uses TRBV28 and TRBJ1-2, with 7 bases identical to TRBD1. The CDR3 is 15 amino acids. The germline CDR1 and CDR2 sequences are MDHEN and SYDVKM. Germline trimming cut 6 bases from V and 3 bases from J; bases unmatched to any gene: 10. In DNA form, the CDR3 reads TGTGCCAGCAGCCGCGAGGGGGCCGGGGACTATGGCTACACCTTC. It translates to CASSREGAGDYGYTF.